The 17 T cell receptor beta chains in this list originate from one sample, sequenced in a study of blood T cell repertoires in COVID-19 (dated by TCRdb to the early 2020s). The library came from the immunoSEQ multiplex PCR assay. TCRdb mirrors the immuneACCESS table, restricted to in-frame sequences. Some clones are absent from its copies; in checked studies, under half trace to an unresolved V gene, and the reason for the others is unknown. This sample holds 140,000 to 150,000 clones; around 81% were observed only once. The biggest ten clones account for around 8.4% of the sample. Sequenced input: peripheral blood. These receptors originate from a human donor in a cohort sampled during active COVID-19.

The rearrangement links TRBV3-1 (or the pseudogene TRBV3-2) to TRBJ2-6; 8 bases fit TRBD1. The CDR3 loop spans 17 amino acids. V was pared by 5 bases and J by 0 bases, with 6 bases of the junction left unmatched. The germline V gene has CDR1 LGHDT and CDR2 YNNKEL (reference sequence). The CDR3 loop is CASSLQGGSSGANVLTF. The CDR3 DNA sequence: TGTGCCAGCAGCTTACAGGGGGGTTCCTCTGGGGCCAACGTCCTGACTTTC.

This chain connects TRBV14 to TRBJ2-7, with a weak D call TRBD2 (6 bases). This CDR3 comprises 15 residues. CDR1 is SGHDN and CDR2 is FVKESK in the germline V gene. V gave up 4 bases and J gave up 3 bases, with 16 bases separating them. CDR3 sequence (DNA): TGTGCCAGCAGCCCGCCTGGTGGAGGGGTCTACGAGCAGTACTTC. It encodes CASSPPGGGVYEQYF.

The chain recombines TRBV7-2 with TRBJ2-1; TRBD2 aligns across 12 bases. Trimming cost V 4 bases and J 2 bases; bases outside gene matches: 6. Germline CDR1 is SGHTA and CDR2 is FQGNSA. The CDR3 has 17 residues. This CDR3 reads CASSYQTSGRTYNEQFF. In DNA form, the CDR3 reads TGTGCCAGCAGCTACCAAACTAGCGGGAGGACCTACAATGAGCAGTTCTTC.

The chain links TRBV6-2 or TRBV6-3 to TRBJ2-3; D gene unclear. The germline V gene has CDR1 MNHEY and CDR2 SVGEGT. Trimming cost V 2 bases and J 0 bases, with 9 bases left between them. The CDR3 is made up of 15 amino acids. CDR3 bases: TGTGCCAGCAGTTACGTTTCCAGAAGCACAGATACGCAGTATTTT. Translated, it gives CASSYVSRSTDTQYF.

CDR3 amino acids: CASSRRLAKAYEQYF. The CDR3 bases are TGTGCCAGCAGTCGTCGACTAGCCAAGGCCTACGAGCAGTACTTC. V and J are TRBV7-7 and TRBJ2-7, with 7 bases matching TRBD2. CDR3 length: 15 amino acids. The junction had 10 bases not matched to a gene; V was cut back by 6 bases and J by 2 bases. Germline V CDR1 and CDR2: SSHAT, FNYEAQ (reference sequence).

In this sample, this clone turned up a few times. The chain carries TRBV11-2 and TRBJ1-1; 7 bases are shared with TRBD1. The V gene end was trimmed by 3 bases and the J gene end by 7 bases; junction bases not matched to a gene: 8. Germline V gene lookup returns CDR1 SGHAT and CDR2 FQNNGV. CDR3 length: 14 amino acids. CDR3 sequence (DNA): TGTGCCAGCAGCTTCCGAACATGGGACAGTGAAGCTTTCTTT. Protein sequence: CASSFRTWDSEAFF.

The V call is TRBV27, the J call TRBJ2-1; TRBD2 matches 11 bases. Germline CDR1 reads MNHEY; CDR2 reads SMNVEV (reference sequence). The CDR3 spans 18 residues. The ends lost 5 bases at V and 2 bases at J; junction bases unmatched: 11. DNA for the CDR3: TGTGCCAGCAGTATTAGCGGGAGGGCCAAGATGGCCTACAATGAGCAGTTCTTC. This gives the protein CASSISGRAKMAYNEQFF.

The DNA for the CDR3 is TGTGCCACCAGTGATCCGTACGGACAGGGGAAGTACAATGAGCAGTTCTTC. Protein sequence: CATSDPYGQGKYNEQFF. The V call is TRBV24-1, the J call TRBJ2-1; 9 bases match TRBD1. The V segment lost 3 bases and the J segment 4 bases; nucleotides outside the gene matches: 9. The CDR3 consists of 17 residues. Germline lookup yields CDR1 KGHDR and CDR2 SFDVKD.

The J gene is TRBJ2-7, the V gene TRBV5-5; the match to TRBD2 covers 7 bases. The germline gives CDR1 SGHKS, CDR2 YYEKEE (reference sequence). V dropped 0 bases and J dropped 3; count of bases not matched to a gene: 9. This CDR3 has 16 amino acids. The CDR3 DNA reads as TGTGCCAGCAGCTTGGGGGGGACTATACCGAACTACGAGCAGTACTTC. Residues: CASSLGGTIPNYEQYF.

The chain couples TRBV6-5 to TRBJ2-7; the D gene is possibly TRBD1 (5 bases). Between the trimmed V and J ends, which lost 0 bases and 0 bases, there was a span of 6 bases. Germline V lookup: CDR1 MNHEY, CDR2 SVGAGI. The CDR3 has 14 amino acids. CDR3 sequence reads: CASSYSDNSYEQYF. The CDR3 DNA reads TGTGCCAGCAGTTACTCGGACAACTCCTACGAGCAGTACTTC.

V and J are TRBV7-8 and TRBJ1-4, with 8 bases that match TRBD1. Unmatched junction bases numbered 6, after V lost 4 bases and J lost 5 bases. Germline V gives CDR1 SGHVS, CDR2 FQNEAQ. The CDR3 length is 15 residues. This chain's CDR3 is CASSSLGTGNEKLFF. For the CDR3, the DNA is TGTGCCAGCAGCTCCCTCGGGACAGGCAATGAAAAACTGTTTTTT.

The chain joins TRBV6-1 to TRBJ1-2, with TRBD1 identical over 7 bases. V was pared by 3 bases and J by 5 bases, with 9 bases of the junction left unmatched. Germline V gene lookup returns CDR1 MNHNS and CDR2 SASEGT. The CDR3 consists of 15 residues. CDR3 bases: TGTGCCAGCAGTGATATGGGGACAGTCGATTATGGCTACACCTTC. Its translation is CASSDMGTVDYGYTF.

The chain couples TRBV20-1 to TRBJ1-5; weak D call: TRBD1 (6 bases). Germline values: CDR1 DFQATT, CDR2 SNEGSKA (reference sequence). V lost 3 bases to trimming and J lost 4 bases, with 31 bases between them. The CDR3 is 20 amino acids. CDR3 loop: CSASVHETGKERYPNQPQHF. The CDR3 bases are TGCAGTGCTAGTGTCCATGAGACAGGCAAGGAACGCTACCCTAATCAGCCCCAGCATTTT.

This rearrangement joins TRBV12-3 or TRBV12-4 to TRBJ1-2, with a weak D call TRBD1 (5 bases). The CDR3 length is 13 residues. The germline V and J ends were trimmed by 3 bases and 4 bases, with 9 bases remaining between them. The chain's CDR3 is CASSLGGTYGYTF. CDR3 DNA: TGTGCCAGCAGTTTGGGGGGGACCTATGGCTACACCTTC.

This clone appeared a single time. This chain's CDR3 is CASSPPGQVLSEQYF. Written as DNA, the CDR3 is TGTGCCAGCTCACCACCAGGACAGGTATTATCCGAGCAGTACTTC. The chain carries TRBV18 and TRBJ2-7, with 7 bases that match TRBD1. Germline V gene lookup returns CDR1 KGHSH and CDR2 LQKENI. This CDR3 comprises 15 residues. Trimming cost V 0 bases and J 6 bases; bases outside gene matches: 8.

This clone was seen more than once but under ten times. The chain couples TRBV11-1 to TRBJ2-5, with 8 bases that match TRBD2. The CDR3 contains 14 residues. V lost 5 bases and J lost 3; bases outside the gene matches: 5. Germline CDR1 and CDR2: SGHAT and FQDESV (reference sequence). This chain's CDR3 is CASSPGGEEETQYF. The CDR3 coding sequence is TGTGCCAGCAGCCCGGGGGGGGAAGAAGAGACCCAGTACTTC.

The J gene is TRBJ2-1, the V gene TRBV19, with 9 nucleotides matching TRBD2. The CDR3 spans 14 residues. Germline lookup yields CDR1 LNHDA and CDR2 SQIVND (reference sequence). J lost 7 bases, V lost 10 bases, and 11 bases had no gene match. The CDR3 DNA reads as TGTGCCACATCATTAGCGGGAGCGTCTAATGAGCAGTTCTTC. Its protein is CATSLAGASNEQFF. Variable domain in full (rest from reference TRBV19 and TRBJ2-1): DGGITQSPKYLFRKEGQNVTLSCEQNLNHDAMYWYRQDPGQGLRLIYYSQIVNDFQKGDIAEGYSVSREKKESFPLTVTSAQKNPTAFYLCATSLAGASNEQFFGPGTRLTVL.